This TCR beta chain comes out of a study of PD-1 blockade in classical Hodgkin lymphoma. In the study overall: Nivolumab was administered to patients intravenously at 3 mg/kg every 2 weeks. Regarding the study as a whole: Lower baseline TCR diversity marked trial partial responders and progressors. The study found that TCR diversity rose significantly by C4D1 in CD4+ but not CD8+ cells.

As for this clone: The antigen is undetermined.

The CDR3 totals 13 residues. The germline V and J ends were trimmed by 5 bases and 2 bases, with 9 bases remaining between them. Germline CDR1 is LNHDA and CDR2 is SQIVND (reference sequence). TCRdb keeps only in-frame clones here, not all; method: immunoSEQ multiplex PCR. The repertoire includes 20,000 or so clones, around 80% of them detected once, and 6.2% sits in the top ten. Time point: cycle 4 day 1 (C4D1), after about 6 weeks of nivolumab. Each of the patients experienced relapse following autologous stem cell transplantation, and their brentuximab vedotin exposure differed. The V and J genes are TRBV19 and TRBJ2-5, with D unresolved. This receptor was identified in a human donor with classical Hodgkin lymphoma. Sequencing used peripheral blood mononuclear cells (PBMCs), obtained before the fourth cycle of nivolumab. CDR3 DNA sequence: TGTGCCAGTAGTCTGGGCCTACAAGAGACCCAGTACTTC. Its translation: CASSLGLQETQYF.